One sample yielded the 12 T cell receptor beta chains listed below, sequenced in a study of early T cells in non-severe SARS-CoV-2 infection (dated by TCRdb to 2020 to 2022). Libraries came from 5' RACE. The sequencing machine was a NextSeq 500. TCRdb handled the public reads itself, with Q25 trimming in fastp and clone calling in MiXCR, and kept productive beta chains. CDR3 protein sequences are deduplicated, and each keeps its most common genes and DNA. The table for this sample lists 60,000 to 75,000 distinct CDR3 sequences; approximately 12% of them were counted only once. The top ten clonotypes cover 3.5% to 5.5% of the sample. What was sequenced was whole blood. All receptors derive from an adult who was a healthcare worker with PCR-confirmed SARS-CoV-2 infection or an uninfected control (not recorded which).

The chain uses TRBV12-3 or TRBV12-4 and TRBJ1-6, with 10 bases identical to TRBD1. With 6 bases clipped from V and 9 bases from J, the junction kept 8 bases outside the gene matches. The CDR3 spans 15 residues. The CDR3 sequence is CASRAGTGASSPLHF. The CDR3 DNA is TGTGCCAGCAGAGCCGGGACAGGGGCTAGTTCACCCCTCCACTTT.

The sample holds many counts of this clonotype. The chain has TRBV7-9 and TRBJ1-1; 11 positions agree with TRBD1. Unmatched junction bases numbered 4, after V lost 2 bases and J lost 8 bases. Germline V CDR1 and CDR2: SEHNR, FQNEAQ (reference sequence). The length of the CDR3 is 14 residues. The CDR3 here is CASSLRDRGKEAFF. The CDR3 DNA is TGTGCCAGCAGCTTACGGGACAGGGGGAAGGAAGCTTTCTTT.

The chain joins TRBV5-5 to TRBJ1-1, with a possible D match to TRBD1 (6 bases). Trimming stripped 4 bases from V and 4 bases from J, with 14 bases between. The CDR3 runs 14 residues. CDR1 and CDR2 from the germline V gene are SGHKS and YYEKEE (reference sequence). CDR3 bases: TGTGCCAGCAGCCAGGTGCAGGGGCGCACTGAAGCTTTCTTT. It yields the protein CASSQVQGRTEAFF.

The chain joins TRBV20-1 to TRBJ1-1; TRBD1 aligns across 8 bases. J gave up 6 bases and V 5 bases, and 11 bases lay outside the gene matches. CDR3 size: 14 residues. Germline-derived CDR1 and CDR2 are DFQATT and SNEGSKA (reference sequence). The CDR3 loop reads CSAPRTGLFAEAFF. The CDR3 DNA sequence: TGCAGTGCTCCGAGGACAGGGCTTTTCGCTGAAGCTTTCTTT.

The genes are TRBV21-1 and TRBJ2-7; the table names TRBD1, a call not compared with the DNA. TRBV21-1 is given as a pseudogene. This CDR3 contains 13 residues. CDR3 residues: CASSRTGAGEQYF. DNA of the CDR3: TGTGCCAGCTCCCGTACAGGGGCGGGAGAGCAGTACTTC.

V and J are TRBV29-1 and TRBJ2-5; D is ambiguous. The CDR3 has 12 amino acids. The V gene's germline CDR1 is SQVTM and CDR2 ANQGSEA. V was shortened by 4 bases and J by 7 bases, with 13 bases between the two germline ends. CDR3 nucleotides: TGCAGCGTTGGAGTAGGGTTAGGGACCCAGTACTTC. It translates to CSVGVGLGTQYF.

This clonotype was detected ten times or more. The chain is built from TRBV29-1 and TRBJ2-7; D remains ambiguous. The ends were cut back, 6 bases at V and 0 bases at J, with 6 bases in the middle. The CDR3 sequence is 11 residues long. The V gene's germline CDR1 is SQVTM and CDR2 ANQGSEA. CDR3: CSVSDSYEQYF. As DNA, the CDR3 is TGCAGCGTAAGTGACTCCTACGAGCAGTACTTC.

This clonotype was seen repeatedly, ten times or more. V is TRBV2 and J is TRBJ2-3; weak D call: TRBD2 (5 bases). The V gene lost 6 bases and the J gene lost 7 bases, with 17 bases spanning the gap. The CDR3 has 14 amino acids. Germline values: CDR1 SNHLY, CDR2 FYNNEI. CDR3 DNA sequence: TGTGCCAGCAGCGCTAGCAGCGGACGGTATACGCAGTATTTT. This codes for CASSASSGRYTQYF.

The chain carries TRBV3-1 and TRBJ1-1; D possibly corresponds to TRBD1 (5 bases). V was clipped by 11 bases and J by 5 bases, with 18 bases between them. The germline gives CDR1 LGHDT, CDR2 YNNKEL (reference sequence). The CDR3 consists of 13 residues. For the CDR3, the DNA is TGTGCCTCCCGGGCGGGGGGATTAACTGAAGCTTTCTTT. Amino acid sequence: CASRAGGLTEAFF.

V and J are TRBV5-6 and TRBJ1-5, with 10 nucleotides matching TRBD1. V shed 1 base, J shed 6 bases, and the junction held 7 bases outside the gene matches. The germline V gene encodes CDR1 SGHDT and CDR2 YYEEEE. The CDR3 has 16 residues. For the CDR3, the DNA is TGTGCCAGCAGCTTGTCTGGGACAGGGGCCAGTCAGCCCCAGCATTTT. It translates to CASSLSGTGASQPQHF.

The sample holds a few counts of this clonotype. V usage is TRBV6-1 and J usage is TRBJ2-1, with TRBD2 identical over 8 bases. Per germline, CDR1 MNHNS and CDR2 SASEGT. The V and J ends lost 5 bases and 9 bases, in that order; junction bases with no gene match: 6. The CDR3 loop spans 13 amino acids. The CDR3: CASSYTSGGEQFF. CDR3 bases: TGTGCCAGCAGTTACACTAGCGGCGGTGAGCAGTTCTTC.

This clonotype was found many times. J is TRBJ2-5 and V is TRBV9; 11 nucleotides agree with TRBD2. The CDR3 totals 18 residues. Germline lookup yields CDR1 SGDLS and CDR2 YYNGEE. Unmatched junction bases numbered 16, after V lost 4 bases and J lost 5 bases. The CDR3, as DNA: TGTGCCAGCAGCACCGGGACTAGCGGCATAGCGGGGGTGGAGACCCAGTACTTC. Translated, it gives CASSTGTSGIAGVETQYF.